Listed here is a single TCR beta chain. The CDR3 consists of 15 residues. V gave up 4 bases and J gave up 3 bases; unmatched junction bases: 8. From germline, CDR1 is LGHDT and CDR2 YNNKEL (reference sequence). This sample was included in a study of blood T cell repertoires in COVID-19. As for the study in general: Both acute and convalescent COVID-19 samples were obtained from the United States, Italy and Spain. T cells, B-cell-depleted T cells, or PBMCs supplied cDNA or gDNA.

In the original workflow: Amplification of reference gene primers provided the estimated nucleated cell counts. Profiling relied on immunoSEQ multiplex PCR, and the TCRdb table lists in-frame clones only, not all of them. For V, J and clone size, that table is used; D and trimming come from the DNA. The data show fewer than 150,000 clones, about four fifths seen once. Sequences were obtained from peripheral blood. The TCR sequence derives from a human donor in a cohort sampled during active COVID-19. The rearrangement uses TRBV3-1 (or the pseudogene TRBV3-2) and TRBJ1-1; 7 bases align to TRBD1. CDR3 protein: CASSRLTGWYTEAFF. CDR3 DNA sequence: TGTGCCAGCAGCCGCCTGACAGGGTGGTACACTGAAGCTTTCTTT.